Listed below are T cell receptor beta chains from one sample, sequenced in a study of breast tumors, draining lymph nodes, adjacent tissues. Using its own MiXCR run on the multiplex PCR reads, TCRdb lists one record per CDR3 protein. The table shows 50,000 to 75,000 distinct CDR3 sequences, with less than 60% occurring only once. Material for sequencing was breast tumor tissue. These TCRs come from a female donor with breast cancer. Some clones in this sample may be carry-over from other donors' samples. Both conserved end residues are part of each CDR3. The D gene is left open where the match is weak. Where a row states a size, it is once, few, many or the class of an expanded clone; other rows omit it.

size	V	J	D	CDR3	DNA
.	TRBV20-1	TRBJ2-7	.	CSARDPRGLAGSFSYEQYF	TGCAGTGCTAGAGATCCCAGGGGGCTAGCGGGCTCCTTCTCCTACGAGCAGTACTTC
.	TRBV7-2	TRBJ2-5	.	CASSQQIGGVETQYF	TGTGCCAGCAGCCAGCAGATAGGGGGGGTAGAGACCCAGTACTTC
many	TRBV27	TRBJ1-2	TRBD1	CASSLRDSNYGYTF	TGTGCCAGCAGTTTACGGGACAGTAACTATGGCTACACCTTC
.	TRBV29-1	TRBJ2-7	TRBD2	CSSARLVAGYEQYF	TGCAGCAGTGCTAGATTGGTAGCGGGATACGAGCAGTACTTC
once	TRBV5-4	TRBJ2-7	.	CASSERGAYEQYF	TGTGCCAGCAGCGAGAGGGGCGCATACGAGCAGTACTTC
few	TRBV6-1	TRBJ1-2	.	CASSEGAEGGYTF	TGTGCCAGCAGTGAGGGGGCTGAGGGCGGCTACACCTTC
.	TRBV4-1	TRBJ2-1	.	CASSQDRTYNEQFF	TGCGCCAGCAGCCAAGACAGAACCTACAATGAGCAGTTCTTC
.	TRBV11-1	TRBJ2-1	TRBD2	CASKREGLGNEQFF	TGTGCCAGCAAACGGGAGGGCCTAGGGAATGAGCAGTTCTTC
.	TRBV7-9	TRBJ2-3	.	CASSFYICSARAINTDTQYF	.
.	TRBV29-1	TRBJ2-3	TRBD2	CSVEEGSGHADTQYF	TGCAGCGTTGAAGAGGGTAGCGGGCACGCAGATACGCAGTATTTC
once	TRBV29-1	TRBJ2-6	.	CSVLDGANVLTF	TGCAGCGTCCTTGACGGGGCCAACGTCCTGACTTTC
many	TRBV7-2	TRBJ1-6	TRBD1	CASSTPGTDNSPLHF	TGTGCCAGCAGCACCCCCGGGACAGACAATTCACCCCTCCACTTT
.	TRBV6-5	TRBJ2-5	.	CASSYGGTEETQYF	TGTGCCAGCAGTTACGGAGGCACTGAAGAGACCCAGTACTTC
.	TRBV6-6	TRBJ1-5	.	CASSPRGVQHF	TGTGCCAGCAGCCCCCGGGGAGTTCAGCATTTT
.	TRBV10-2	TRBJ2-7	TRBD1	CASSESRTGGLEAVF	TGCGCCAGCAGTGAGTCCAGGACAGGGGGGCTCGAGGCGGTCTTC
many	TRBV3-1	TRBJ2-7	.	CASGGPSGEQYF	TGTGCCAGCGGGGGCCCTTCAGGCGAGCAGTACTTC
few	TRBV4-1	TRBJ1-6	TRBD1	CASSPRDRGNSPLHF	TGCGCCAGCAGCCCCCGGGACAGAGGGAATTCACCCCTCCACTTT
.	TRBV5-1	TRBJ2-3	TRBD2	CASSLDGGEDTQYF	TGCGCCAGCAGCTTGGACGGGGGGGAGGATACGCAGTATTTT
many	TRBV28	TRBJ2-1	.	CASSQYRHQREDEQFF	TGTGCCAGCAGTCAGTACAGGCATCAGCGTGAGGATGAGCAGTTCTTC